Following are 22 T cell receptor beta chains from one sample sequenced in a study of cytomegalovirus exposure and HLA in healthy donors. Both 60 Vbeta primers and 13 Jbeta primers went into the PCR. TCRdb keeps only in-frame clones here, not all; method: immunoSEQ multiplex PCR. Of some 120,000 clones listed, 81% are singletons. The sequencing input was PBMCs. The receptors here all came from a man younger than 30 in good health and CMV-seropositive.

This clone was counted once. The chain uses TRBV6-6 and TRBJ1-1; D remains ambiguous. In germline, CDR1 is MNHNY, CDR2 SVGAGI (reference sequence). Trimming pared 0 bases from V and 2 bases from J, leaving 7 bases between. The length of the CDR3 is 14 residues. This CDR3 reads CASSYSRVNTEAFF. For the CDR3, the DNA is TGTGCCAGCAGTTACTCGAGGGTCAACACTGAAGCTTTCTTT.

CDR3 region: CASSLTTGVFDEQYF. The CDR3 coding sequence is TGTGCCAGCAGTTTAACAACAGGGGTTTTCGACGAGCAGTACTTC. The chain uses TRBV27 and TRBJ2-7, with 7 bases matching TRBD1. Per germline, CDR1 MNHEY and CDR2 SMNVEV (reference sequence). There are 15 residues in the CDR3. Trimming removed 2 bases from V and 5 bases from J; junction bases left unmatched: 9.

The V call is TRBV10-3, the J call TRBJ1-2, with 7 bases aligning to TRBD1. V shed 6 bases and J 9 bases; nucleotides not matched to a gene: 10. Looked up from germline, CDR1 is ENHRY and CDR2 is SYGVKD. This CDR3 comprises 13 residues. This CDR3 reads CAISTGEAESYTF. DNA for the CDR3: TGTGCCATCAGCACAGGGGAGGCCGAAAGCTACACCTTC.

The chain carries TRBV30 and TRBJ2-7; D remains unclear. This CDR3 is built from 12 residues. Germline CDR1 and CDR2: GTSNPN and SVGIG (reference sequence). Trimming removed 2 bases at V and 2 bases at J, with 7 bases between. The CDR3 loop reads CAWSSTTYEQYF. DNA for the CDR3: TGTGCCTGGAGTTCAACTACCTACGAGCAGTACTTC. Full variable domain (rest looked up from reference TRBV30 and TRBJ2-7): SQTIHQWPATLVQPVGSPLSLECTVEGTSNPNLYWYRQAAGRGLQLLFYSVGIGQISSEVPQNLSASRPQDRQFILSSKKLLLSDSGFYLCAWSSTTYEQYFGPGTRLTVT.

The genes are TRBV5-6 and TRBJ2-5, with 13 bases aligning to TRBD2. The CDR3 loop spans 18 amino acids. V shed 0 bases and J 2 bases; nucleotides not matched to a gene: 7. CDR1 and CDR2 (germline): SGHDT, YYEEEE. The CDR3 nucleotides are TGTGCCAGCAGCTTGGAACTAGCGGGGGGGATGAGACAAGAGACCCAGTACTTC. Translating gives CASSLELAGGMRQETQYF.

The chain couples TRBV6-6 to TRBJ1-6; possible D gene TRBD1, 5 bases. Trimming pared 2 bases from V and 3 bases from J, leaving 8 bases between. Germline V gene data show CDR1 as MNHNY and CDR2 as SVGAGI (reference sequence). The CDR3 runs to 15 residues. The CDR3: CASSYAQDYNSPLHF. As DNA, the CDR3 is TGTGCCAGCAGTTACGCACAGGACTATAATTCACCCCTCCACTTT.

V usage is TRBV6-5 and J usage is TRBJ2-7; D possibly corresponds to TRBD2 (6 bases). Trimming pared 6 bases from V and 4 bases from J, leaving 13 bases between. The germline V gene encodes CDR1 MNHEY and CDR2 SVGAGI. The CDR3 runs to 13 residues. CDR3 DNA: TGTGCCAGCAGCAGACTAGTGGGGTACGAGCAGTACTTC. Its protein is CASSRLVGYEQYF.

This clone was seen just once. This rearrangement joins TRBV7-2 to TRBJ1-1, with D possibly matching TRBD1 (6 bases). There are 13 residues in the CDR3. Germline values: CDR1 SGHTA, CDR2 FQGNSA. V lost 5 bases and J lost 7, with 14 bases in between. CDR3 DNA: TGTGCCAGCAGCACCGGACAGAAGGGTGAAGCTTTCTTT. It translates to CASSTGQKGEAFF.

This chain uses TRBV4-1 with TRBJ1-2, with 7 bases aligning to TRBD1. Looked up from germline, CDR1 is MGHRA and CDR2 is YSYEKL. The length of the CDR3 is 14 residues. The V segment lost 1 base and the J segment 3 bases; nucleotides outside the gene matches: 2. The CDR3 protein is CASSQGGQYYGYTF. The CDR3 nucleotides are TGCGCCAGCAGCCAAGGGGGACAGTACTATGGCTACACCTTC.

V and J are TRBV7-9 and TRBJ2-2; perhaps TRBD2 as D (6 bases). The V gene lost 0 bases and the J gene lost 0 bases, with 8 bases spanning the gap. Germline CDR1 SEHNR, CDR2 FQNEAQ (reference sequence). CDR3 size: 16 residues. The CDR3: CASSLAGGTNTGELFF. The CDR3 coding sequence is TGTGCCAGCAGCTTAGCGGGGGGTACGAACACCGGGGAGCTGTTTTTT. The complete variable domain, with remaining parts taken from reference TRBV7-9 and TRBJ2-2, reads DTGVSQNPRHKITKRGQNVTFRCDPISEHNRLYWYRQTLGQGPEFLTYFQNEAQLEKSRLLSDRFSAERPKGSFSTLEIQRTEQGDSAMYLCASSLAGGTNTGELFFGEGSRLTVL.

This chain uses TRBV11-2 with TRBJ2-7, with 7 bases matching TRBD2. Unmatched junction bases numbered 7, after V lost 2 bases and J lost 3 bases. This CDR3 is 15 amino acids long. From germline, CDR1 is SGHAT and CDR2 FQNNGV. Here the CDR3 reads CASSLWAGVNYEQYF. CDR3 DNA sequence: TGTGCCAGCAGCTTATGGGCGGGAGTCAACTACGAGCAGTACTTC.

V is TRBV19 and J is TRBJ1-4; 9 bases fit TRBD1. J was trimmed by 3 bases and V by 5 bases; bases with no gene match: 4. CDR3 size: 15 residues. Germline lookup yields CDR1 LNHDA and CDR2 SQIVND (reference sequence). The CDR3, as DNA: TGTGCCAGTAGTGGGGACAGGGTTCCTAATGAAAAACTGTTTTTT. Encoded protein: CASSGDRVPNEKLFF.

The J gene is TRBJ2-7, the V gene TRBV10-1, with TRBD1 matching over 7 bases. The trim removed 4 bases at V and 2 bases at J, leaving 5 bases unmatched. Germline values: CDR1 WNHNN, CDR2 SYGVQD (reference sequence). The length of the CDR3 is 14 residues. The CDR3 DNA is TGCGCCAGCAGTGGTTGGGACAGTCCCTACGAGCAGTACTTC. It encodes CASSGWDSPYEQYF.

This rearrangement joins TRBV4-3 to TRBJ1-4; 7 bases agree with TRBD1. The CDR3 has 18 amino acids. V dropped 0 bases and J dropped 6; count of bases not matched to a gene: 13. The germline V gene encodes CDR1 LGHNA and CDR2 YSLEER. Here the CDR3 DNA reads TGCGCCAGCAGCCAAGATCTTTTCAATTTAGGACAGGATGAAAAACTGTTTTTT. Its protein product is CASSQDLFNLGQDEKLFF.

The chain carries TRBV5-1 and TRBJ1-4; 8 bases align to TRBD1. CDR1 and CDR2 (germline): SGHRS, YFSETQ. V gave up 4 bases and J gave up 5 bases; unmatched junction bases: 7. The CDR3 spans 15 residues. Here the CDR3 DNA reads TGCGCCAGCAGCCGCTCAGGGGGCCCCAATGAAAAACTGTTTTTT. Its translation is CASSRSGGPNEKLFF.

This chain joins TRBV5-4 and TRBJ2-7; TRBD2 matches 8 bases. Trimming removed 4 bases from V and 0 bases from J; junction bases left unmatched: 6. The germline gives CDR1 SGHNT, CDR2 YYREEE (reference sequence). CDR3 length: 15 residues. The CDR3 region has the DNA TGTGCCAGCAGCCCCGTAGCGGGGCGCTCCTACGAGCAGTACTTC. Residues: CASSPVAGRSYEQYF.

This chain joins TRBV7-9 and TRBJ2-7; 9 bases align to TRBD2. This CDR3 contains 14 residues. The ends lost 4 bases at V and 4 bases at J; junction bases unmatched: 5. Germline V CDR1 and CDR2: SEHNR, FQNEAQ (reference sequence). The CDR3 coding sequence is TGTGCCAGCAGCTCCCGTAGCGGGAGTTACGAGCAGTACTTC. It encodes CASSSRSGSYEQYF.

The rearrangement joins TRBV19 to TRBJ1-5; D gene unclear. Trimming took off 3 bases at V and 8 bases at J, with 14 bases between the two ends. Germline-derived CDR1 and CDR2 are LNHDA and SQIVND (reference sequence). This CDR3 is 14 amino acids long. The CDR3, as DNA: TGTGCCAGTAGTATGGGCATCTCGGGGAAGCCCCAGCATTTT. Its protein product is CASSMGISGKPQHF.

In this sample, this clone turned up a few times. V is TRBV7-9 and J is TRBJ1-5, with D unclear. The CDR3 length is 14 residues. Trimming took 1 base from V and 3 from J, leaving 7 bases between them. The germline gives CDR1 SEHNR, CDR2 FQNEAQ (reference sequence). CDR3 bases: TGTGCCAGCAGCTTAGGGAGAGTCAATCAGCCCCAGCATTTT. Translated: CASSLGRVNQPQHF.

The chain has TRBV12-5 and TRBJ1-5, with TRBD1 matching over 11 bases. The length of the CDR3 is 18 residues. The germline CDR1 and CDR2 sequences are LGHNT and FRNRAP. Losses at the gene ends were 7 bases for V and 2 bases for J; bases not matched to a gene: 13. CDR3 nucleotide sequence: TGTGCTAGTGCCGACGGACAGGGGGCTTTTGAAGGCAATCAGCCCCAGCATTTT. Protein sequence: CASADGQGAFEGNQPQHF.

The rearrangement uses TRBV4-2 and TRBJ2-3; D is uncertain. V was cut by 4 bases and J by 0 bases, with 8 bases left in between. This CDR3 has 14 amino acids. The germline CDR1 and CDR2 sequences are LGHNA and YNFKEQ. The DNA for the CDR3 is TGTGCCAGCAGCCGATCGACTAGCACAGATACGCAGTATTTT. Protein product: CASSRSTSTDTQYF.

This rearrangement joins TRBV9 to TRBJ2-3; unclear D gene. Germline V gives CDR1 SGDLS, CDR2 YYNGEE. V gave up 0 bases and J gave up 2 bases, with 10 bases separating them. This CDR3 contains 15 residues. The CDR3 region has the DNA TGTGCCAGCAGCGTAGGTATCACTGACACAGATACGCAGTATTTT. It is translated as CASSVGITDTDTQYF.